The present T cell receptor (beta chain) was sequenced within a study of early T cells in non-severe SARS-CoV-2 infection. MiXCR was run by TCRdb on the 5' RACE reads, yielding one entry per CDR3 protein. The sample contains tens of thousands of distinct CDR3 sequences, approximately 10% of which appear only once. The V gene lost 4 bases and the J gene lost 0 bases, with 13 bases spanning the gap. CDR1 and CDR2 from the germline V gene are SGHAT and FQDESV (reference sequence). The CDR3 totals 16 residues. Source: whole blood, taken at baseline. The chain links TRBV11-1 to TRBJ2-1; D is uncertain. The receptor was isolated from an adult who was a healthcare worker with PCR-confirmed SARS-CoV-2 infection or an uninfected control (not recorded which). CDR3 DNA: TGTGCCAGCAGCTCCCGGTTAGGCTTCTCCTACAATGAGCAGTTCTTC. Amino acid sequence: CASSSRLGFSYNEQFF.